This entry lists 14 T cell receptor beta chains sequenced from one sample in a study of regulatory T cells in long-lasting Graves disease. Arm-PCR of CDR3 regions and iRepertoire HTBI primers were used to build TCR beta libraries. TCRdb re-derived calls from the multiplex PCR reads in MiXCR, one entry per CDR3 protein. This sample has roughly 400,000 distinct CDR3 sequences, with roughly a fifth found just once. The sample's time point: persistent/refractory GD, antithyroid drugs over 5 years with positive TRAb. PBMC RNA was the source of the TCR library. Sequenced material: peripheral blood mononuclear cells (PBMCs), taken when the disease was refractory, from a patient treated with antithyroid drugs. The origin of the receptors is a female donor with Graves disease.

V and J are TRBV29-1 and TRBJ2-7, with TRBD2 matching 9 bases. The germline CDR1 and CDR2 sequences are SQVTM and ANQGSEA. V was clipped by 6 bases and J by 2 bases; unmatched bases: 8. The CDR3 is 14 residues long. The CDR3 region is CSVSTSGSTYEQYF. The CDR3, as DNA: TGCAGCGTCTCTACTAGCGGGTCTACCTACGAGCAGTACTTC.

This clonotype was counted ten times or more. The J gene is TRBJ2-7, the V gene TRBV2, with D possibly being TRBD2 (6 bases). Germline V gene sequence: CDR1 SNHLY, CDR2 FYNNEI. Trimming shortened V by 5 bases and J by 3 bases, and 14 bases separated the two germline ends. The CDR3 length is 14 residues. CDR3 residues: CASSRRGPFYEQYF. The DNA for the CDR3 is TGTGCCAGCAGTCGGAGGGGACCGTTCTACGAGCAGTACTTC.

The chain couples TRBV9 to TRBJ2-2; the D gene could be TRBD1 or TRBD2 (6 bases each). Trimming took 3 bases from V and 6 from J, leaving 12 bases between them. The CDR3 consists of 14 residues. Germline CDR1 SGDLS, CDR2 YYNGEE. CDR3 coding DNA: TGTGCCAGCAGCGCCCTTGGGGGGCCCGGGGAGCTGTTTTTT. Encoded protein: CASSALGGPGELFF.

V usage is TRBV7-9 and J usage is TRBJ1-2; possible D gene TRBD1, 6 bases. The CDR3 is 17 amino acids. Trimming stripped 1 base from V and 6 bases from J, with 21 bases between. Germline CDR1 SEHNR, CDR2 FQNEAQ (reference sequence). The CDR3 sequence: CASSLGTENLLTNGYTF. The CDR3 bases are TGTGCCAGCAGCTTAGGGACAGAGAATCTTCTAACTAATGGCTACACCTTC.

This clonotype was recorded at least ten times. This chain connects TRBV20-1 to TRBJ2-7; D is unclear. Trimming left V 1 base short and J 3 bases short, with 7 bases between. The CDR3 runs to 12 residues. Germline V CDR1 and CDR2: DFQATT, SNEGSKA (reference sequence). The CDR3, as DNA: TGCAGTGCTAGAGCCAGACGCTACGAGCAGTACTTC. Translated: CSARARRYEQYF.

This clonotype was found a few times. The chain combines TRBV5-8 with TRBJ1-1; possible D gene TRBD1, 6 bases. Trimming left V 7 bases short and J 5 bases short, with 27 bases between. The CDR3 length is 17 residues. From germline, CDR1 is SGHTS and CDR2 YDEGEE. CDR3 protein: CASGLVGGAFLWTEAFF. As DNA, the CDR3 is TGTGCCAGCGGCCTGGTGGGGGGCGCCTTCCTTTGGACTGAAGCTTTCTTT.

The sample holds many counts of this clonotype. The rearrangement joins TRBV12-3 or TRBV12-4 to TRBJ1-5; 7 bases line up with TRBD1. The CDR3 spans 14 residues. Germline trimming cut 5 bases from V and 6 bases from J; bases unmatched to any gene: 7. CDR3: CASSTQGVGQPQHF. The CDR3 DNA follows: TGTGCCAGCAGTACTCAGGGGGTGGGTCAGCCCCAGCATTTT.

This clonotype was found many times. The chain couples TRBV3-1 to TRBJ1-1; D gene ambiguous. CDR1 and CDR2 (germline): LGHDT, YNNKEL (reference sequence). The CDR3 covers 16 residues. V lost 0 bases and J lost 6, with 17 bases in between. This CDR3 is CASSQEIKVSGSEAFF. The CDR3 DNA follows: TGTGCCAGCAGCCAAGAGATCAAGGTCAGCGGATCTGAAGCTTTCTTT.

This clonotype came up many times. The rearrangement links TRBV30 to TRBJ1-4, with D uncertain. Germline assignment: CDR1 GTSNPN and CDR2 SVGIG (reference sequence). The V and J ends lost 4 bases and 8 bases respectively, with 8 bases between them. The CDR3 sequence is 11 residues long. The CDR3 loop reads CAWNNLEKLFF. CDR3 DNA sequence: TGTGCCTGGAATAATCTAGAAAAACTGTTTTTT.

This clonotype was picked up a small number of times. This chain connects TRBV10-2 to TRBJ1-3; D not resolved. Germline assignment: CDR1 WSHSY and CDR2 SAAADI. The CDR3 runs 15 residues. V was clipped by 3 bases and J by 1 base, with 10 bases between them. As DNA, the CDR3 is TGCGCCAGCAGTGAAAACGCGGAGTCTGGAAACACCATATATTTT. Translation gives CASSENAESGNTIYF.

The V call is TRBV7-8, the J call TRBJ2-7, with TRBD2 identical over 8 bases. The CDR3 is made up of 18 amino acids. Germline CDR1 reads SGHVS; CDR2 reads FQNEAQ. V lost 3 bases, J lost 4 bases, and 17 bases stayed unmatched. The CDR3 loop reads CASSFPRRGEREQYEQYF. CDR3 coding DNA: TGTGCCAGCAGCTTCCCCCGGAGGGGTGAGCGGGAGCAGTACGAGCAGTACTTC.

The J gene is TRBJ2-2, the V gene TRBV19; no clear D gene. The V end lost 5 bases, the J end lost 6 bases, and 7 bases lay between the germline ends. Germline assignment: CDR1 LNHDA and CDR2 SQIVND (reference sequence). The CDR3 extends over 12 amino acids. The CDR3 nucleotides are TGTGCCAGTAGTGAATATCCCGGGGAGCTGTTTTTT. Its translation is CASSEYPGELFF. Filled out from reference TRBV19 and TRBJ2-2, the complete variable domain reads DGGITQSPKYLFRKEGQNVTLSCEQNLNHDAMYWYRQDPGQGLRLIYYSQIVNDFQKGDIAEGYSVSREKKESFPLTVTSAQKNPTAFYLCASSEYPGELFFGEGSRLTVL.

This clonotype was seen many times. The chain links TRBV10-3 to TRBJ1-2; D unclear. V lost 3 bases to trimming and J lost 6 bases, with 14 bases between them. The CDR3 runs to 14 residues. Looked up from germline, CDR1 is ENHRY and CDR2 is SYGVKD. CDR3 coding DNA: TGTGCCATCAGTGACGGCCTGGGTTTGGATGGCTACACCTTC. Translation: CAISDGLGLDGYTF.

The J gene is TRBJ1-2, the V gene TRBV30, with D perhaps TRBD1 (5 bases). In germline, CDR1 is GTSNPN, CDR2 SVGIG (reference sequence). Trimming stripped 2 bases from V and 7 bases from J, with 11 bases between. The CDR3 is 12 amino acids. The CDR3 is CAWSTRVLGYTF. CDR3 nucleotide sequence: TGTGCCTGGAGTACCAGGGTCCTTGGCTACACCTTC.